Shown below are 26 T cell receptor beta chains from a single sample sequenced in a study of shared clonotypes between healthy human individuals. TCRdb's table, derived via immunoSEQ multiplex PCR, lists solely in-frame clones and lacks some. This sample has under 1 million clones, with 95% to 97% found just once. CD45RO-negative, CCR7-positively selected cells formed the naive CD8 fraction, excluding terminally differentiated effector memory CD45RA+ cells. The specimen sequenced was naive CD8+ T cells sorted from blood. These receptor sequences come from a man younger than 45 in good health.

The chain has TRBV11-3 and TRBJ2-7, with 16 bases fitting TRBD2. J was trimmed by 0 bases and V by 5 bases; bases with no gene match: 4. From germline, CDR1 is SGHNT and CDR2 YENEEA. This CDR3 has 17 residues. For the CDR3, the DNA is TGTGCCAGCAGCCCGGGACTAGCGGGAGGGAGCTCCTACGAGCAGTACTTC. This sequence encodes CASSPGLAGGSSYEQYF.

The DNA for the CDR3 is TGTGCCAGTAGTTTCCCCCCCCCGGGACTAGCGGGAGGTTGGAGCTCCTACAATGAGCAGTTCTTC. This gives the protein CASSFPPPGLAGGWSSYNEQFF. The V call is TRBV19, the J call TRBJ2-1; 15 bases fit TRBD2. CDR1 LNHDA and CDR2 SQIVND come from the germline V gene (reference sequence). The length of the CDR3 is 22 residues. With 5 bases clipped from V and 0 bases from J, the junction kept 17 bases outside the gene matches. The full variable domain, in which reference TRBV19 and TRBJ2-1 provide the parts outside the CDR3, is DGGITQSPKYLFRKEGQNVTLSCEQNLNHDAMYWYRQDPGQGLRLIYYSQIVNDFQKGDIAEGYSVSREKKESFPLTVTSAQKNPTAFYLCASSFPPPGLAGGWSSYNEQFFGPGTRLTVL.

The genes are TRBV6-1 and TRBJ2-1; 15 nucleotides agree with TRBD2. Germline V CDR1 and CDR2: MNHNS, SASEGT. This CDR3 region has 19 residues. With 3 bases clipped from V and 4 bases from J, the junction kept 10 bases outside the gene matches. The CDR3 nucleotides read TGTGCCAGCAGTGAGGGTCTTGGGACTAGCGGGAGGCAGTACAATGAGCAGTTCTTC. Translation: CASSEGLGTSGRQYNEQFF.

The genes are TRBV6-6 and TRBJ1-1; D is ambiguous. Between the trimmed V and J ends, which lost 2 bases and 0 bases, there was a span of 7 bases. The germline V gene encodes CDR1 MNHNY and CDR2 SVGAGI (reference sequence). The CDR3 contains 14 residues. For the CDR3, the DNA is TGTGCCAGCAGTTACCGGGTCCTGAACACTGAAGCTTTCTTT. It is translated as CASSYRVLNTEAFF.

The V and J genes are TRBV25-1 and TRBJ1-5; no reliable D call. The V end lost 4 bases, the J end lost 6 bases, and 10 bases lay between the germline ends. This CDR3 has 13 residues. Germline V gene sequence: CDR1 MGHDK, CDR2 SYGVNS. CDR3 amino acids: CASSAREGQPQHF. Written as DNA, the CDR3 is TGTGCCAGCAGTGCGAGGGAGGGTCAGCCCCAGCATTTT.

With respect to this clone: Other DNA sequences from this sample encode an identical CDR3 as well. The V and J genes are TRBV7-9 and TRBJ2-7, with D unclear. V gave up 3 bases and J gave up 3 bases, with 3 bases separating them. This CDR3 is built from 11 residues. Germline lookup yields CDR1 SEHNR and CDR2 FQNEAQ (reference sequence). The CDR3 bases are TGTGCCAGCAGCTTGAGCTACGAGCAGTACTTC. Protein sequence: CASSLSYEQYF.

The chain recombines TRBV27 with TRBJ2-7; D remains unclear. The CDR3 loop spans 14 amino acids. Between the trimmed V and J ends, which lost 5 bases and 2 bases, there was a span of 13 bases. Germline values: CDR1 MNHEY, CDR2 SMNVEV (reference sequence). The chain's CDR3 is CASSPGRSTYEQYF. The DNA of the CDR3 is TGTGCCAGCAGTCCCGGCCGATCTACCTACGAGCAGTACTTC.

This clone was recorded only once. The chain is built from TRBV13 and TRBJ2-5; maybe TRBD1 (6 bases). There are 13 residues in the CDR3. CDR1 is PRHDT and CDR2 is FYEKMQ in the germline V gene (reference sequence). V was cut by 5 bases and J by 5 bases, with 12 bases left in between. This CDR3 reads CASSPGGLETQYF. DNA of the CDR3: TGTGCCAGCAGCCCTGGGGGCCTCGAGACCCAGTACTTC. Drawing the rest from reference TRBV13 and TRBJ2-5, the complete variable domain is AAGVIQSPRHLIKEKRETATLKCYPIPRHDTVYWYQQGPGQDPQFLISFYEKMQSDKGSIPDRFSAQQFSDYHSELNMSSLELGDSALYFCASSPGGLETQYFGPGTRLLVL.

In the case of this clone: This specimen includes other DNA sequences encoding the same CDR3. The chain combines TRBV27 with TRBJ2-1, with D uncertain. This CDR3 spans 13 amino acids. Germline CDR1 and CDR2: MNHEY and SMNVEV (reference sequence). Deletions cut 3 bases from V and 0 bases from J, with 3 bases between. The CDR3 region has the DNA TGTGCCAGCAGTTTTAGCTCCTACAATGAGCAGTTCTTC. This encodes CASSFSSYNEQFF.

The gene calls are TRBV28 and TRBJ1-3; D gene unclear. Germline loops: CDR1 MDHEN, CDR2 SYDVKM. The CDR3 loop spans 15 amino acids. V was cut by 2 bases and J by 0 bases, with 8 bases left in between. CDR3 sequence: CASSLQRFSGNTIYF. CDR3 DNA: TGTGCCAGCAGTTTACAACGGTTCTCTGGAAACACCATATATTTT.

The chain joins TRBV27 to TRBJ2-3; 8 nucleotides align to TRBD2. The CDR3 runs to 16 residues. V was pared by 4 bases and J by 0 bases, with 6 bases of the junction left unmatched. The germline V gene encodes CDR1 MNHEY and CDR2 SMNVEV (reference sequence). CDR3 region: CASSSIGLASTDTQYF. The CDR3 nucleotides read TGTGCCAGCAGTTCTATCGGACTAGCTAGCACAGATACGCAGTATTTT.

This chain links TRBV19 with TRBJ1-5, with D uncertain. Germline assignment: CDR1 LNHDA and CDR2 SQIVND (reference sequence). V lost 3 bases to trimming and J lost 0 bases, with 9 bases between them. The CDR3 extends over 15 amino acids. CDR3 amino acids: CASSMGALSNQPQHF. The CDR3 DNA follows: TGTGCCAGTAGTATGGGTGCGCTTAGCAATCAGCCCCAGCATTTT. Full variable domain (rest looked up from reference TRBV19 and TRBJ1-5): DGGITQSPKYLFRKEGQNVTLSCEQNLNHDAMYWYRQDPGQGLRLIYYSQIVNDFQKGDIAEGYSVSREKKESFPLTVTSAQKNPTAFYLCASSMGALSNQPQHFGDGTRLSIL.

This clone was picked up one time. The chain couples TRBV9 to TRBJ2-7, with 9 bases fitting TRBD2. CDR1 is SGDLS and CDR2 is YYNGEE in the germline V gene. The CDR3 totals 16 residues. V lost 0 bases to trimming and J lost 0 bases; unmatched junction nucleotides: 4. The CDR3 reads CASSVEAGGTSYEQYF. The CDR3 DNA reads TGTGCCAGCAGCGTAGAAGCGGGAGGCACCTCCTACGAGCAGTACTTC.

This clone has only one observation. This chain's CDR3 is CASSFAGGLSNEQFF. CDR3 in DNA: TGTGCCAGCAGTTTTGCGGGAGGCTTGAGCAATGAGCAGTTCTTC. The chain carries TRBV27 and TRBJ2-1; 8 nucleotides line up with TRBD2. Germline assignment: CDR1 MNHEY and CDR2 SMNVEV (reference sequence). CDR3 length: 15 residues. V lost 3 bases and J lost 6; bases outside the gene matches: 7.

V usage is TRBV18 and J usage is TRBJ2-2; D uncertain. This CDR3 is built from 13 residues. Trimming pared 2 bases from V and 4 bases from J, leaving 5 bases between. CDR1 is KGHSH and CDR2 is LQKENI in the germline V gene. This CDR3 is CASSPVGTGELFF. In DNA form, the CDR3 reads TGTGCCAGCTCACCAGTCGGCACCGGGGAGCTGTTTTTT.

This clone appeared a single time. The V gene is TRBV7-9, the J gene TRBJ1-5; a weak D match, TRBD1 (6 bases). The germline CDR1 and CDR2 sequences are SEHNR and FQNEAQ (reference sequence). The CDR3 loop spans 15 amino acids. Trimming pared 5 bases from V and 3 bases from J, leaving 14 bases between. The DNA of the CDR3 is TGTGCCAGCAGCCCGACAGGCTCGAACAATCAGCCCCAGCATTTT. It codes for CASSPTGSNNQPQHF. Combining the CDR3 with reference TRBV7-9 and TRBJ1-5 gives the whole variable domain DTGVSQNPRHKITKRGQNVTFRCDPISEHNRLYWYRQTLGQGPEFLTYFQNEAQLEKSRLLSDRFSAERPKGSFSTLEIQRTEQGDSAMYLCASSPTGSNNQPQHFGDGTRLSIL.

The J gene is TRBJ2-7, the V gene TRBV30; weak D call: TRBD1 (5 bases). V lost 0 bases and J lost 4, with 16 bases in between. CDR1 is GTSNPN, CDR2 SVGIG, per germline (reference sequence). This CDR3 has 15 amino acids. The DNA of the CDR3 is TGTGCCTGGAGTGTACCTGACAGTTCGAGGTACGAGCAGTACTTC. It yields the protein CAWSVPDSSRYEQYF.

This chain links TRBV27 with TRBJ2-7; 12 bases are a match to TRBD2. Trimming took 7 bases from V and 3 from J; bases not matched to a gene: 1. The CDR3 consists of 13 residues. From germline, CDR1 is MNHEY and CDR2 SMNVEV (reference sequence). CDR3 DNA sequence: TGTGCCAGCAAGACTAGCGGGAGCTACGAGCAGTACTTC. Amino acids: CASKTSGSYEQYF.

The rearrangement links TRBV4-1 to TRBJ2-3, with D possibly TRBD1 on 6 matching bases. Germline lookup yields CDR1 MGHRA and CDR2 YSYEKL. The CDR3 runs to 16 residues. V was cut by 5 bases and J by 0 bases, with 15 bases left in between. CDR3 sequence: CASSSRTAISTDTQYF. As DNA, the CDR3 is TGCGCCAGCAGCTCACGGACAGCGATTAGCACAGATACGCAGTATTTT.

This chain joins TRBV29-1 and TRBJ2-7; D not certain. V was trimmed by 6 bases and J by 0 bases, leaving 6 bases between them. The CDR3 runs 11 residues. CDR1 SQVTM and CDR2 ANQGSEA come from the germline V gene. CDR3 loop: CSVPSSYEQYF. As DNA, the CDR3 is TGCAGCGTCCCTAGCTCCTACGAGCAGTACTTC.

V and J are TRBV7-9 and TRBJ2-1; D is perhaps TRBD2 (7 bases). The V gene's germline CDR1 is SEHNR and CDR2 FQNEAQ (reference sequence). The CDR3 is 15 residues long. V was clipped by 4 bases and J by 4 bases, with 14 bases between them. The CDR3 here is CASSSRTRGYNEQFF. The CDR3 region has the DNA TGTGCCAGCAGCTCAAGGACTAGGGGGTACAATGAGCAGTTCTTC. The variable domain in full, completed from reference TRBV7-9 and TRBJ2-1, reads DTGVSQNPRHKITKRGQNVTFRCDPISEHNRLYWYRQTLGQGPEFLTYFQNEAQLEKSRLLSDRFSAERPKGSFSTLEIQRTEQGDSAMYLCASSSRTRGYNEQFFGPGTRLTVL.

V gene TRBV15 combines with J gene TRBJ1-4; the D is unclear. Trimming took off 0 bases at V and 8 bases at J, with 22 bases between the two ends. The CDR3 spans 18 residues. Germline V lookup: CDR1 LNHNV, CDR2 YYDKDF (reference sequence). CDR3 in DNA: TGTGCCACCAGCAGAGACGAGGTCGGACGGCCCCACGGGGAAAAACTGTTTTTT. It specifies CATSRDEVGRPHGEKLFF.

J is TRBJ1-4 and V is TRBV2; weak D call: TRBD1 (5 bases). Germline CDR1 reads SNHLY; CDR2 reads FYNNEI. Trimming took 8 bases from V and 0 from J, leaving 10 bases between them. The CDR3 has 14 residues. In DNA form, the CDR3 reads TGTGCCAGCGTTGGCAGGGCAACTAATGAAAAACTGTTTTTT. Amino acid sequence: CASVGRATNEKLFF.

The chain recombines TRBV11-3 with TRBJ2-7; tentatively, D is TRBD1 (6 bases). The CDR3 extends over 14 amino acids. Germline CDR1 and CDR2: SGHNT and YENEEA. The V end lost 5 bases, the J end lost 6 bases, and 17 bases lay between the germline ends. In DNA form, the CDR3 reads TGTGCCAGCAGCCCTCGGGACAATTCTGGCGAGCAGTACTTC. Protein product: CASSPRDNSGEQYF.

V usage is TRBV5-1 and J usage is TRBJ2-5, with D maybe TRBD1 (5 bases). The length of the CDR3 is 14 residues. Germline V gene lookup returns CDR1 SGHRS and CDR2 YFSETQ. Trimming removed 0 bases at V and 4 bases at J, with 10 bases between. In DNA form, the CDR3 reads TGCGCCAGCAGCTTGGCAGGGTTCGGAGAGACCCAGTACTTC. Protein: CASSLAGFGETQYF. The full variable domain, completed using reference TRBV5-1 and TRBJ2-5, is KAGVTQTPRYLIKTRGQQVTLSCSPISGHRSVSWYQQTPGQGLQFLFEYFSETQRNKGNFPGRFSGRQFSNSRSEMNVSTLELGDSALYLCASSLAGFGETQYFGPGTRLLVL.

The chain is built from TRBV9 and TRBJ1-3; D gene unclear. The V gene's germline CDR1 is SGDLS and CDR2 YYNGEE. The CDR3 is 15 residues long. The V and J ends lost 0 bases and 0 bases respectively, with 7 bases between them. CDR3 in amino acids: CASSVGDPSGNTIYF. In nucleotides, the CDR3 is TGTGCCAGCAGCGTAGGGGATCCCTCTGGAAACACCATATATTTT.